The T cell receptor (beta chain) described here comes from a study of PD-1 blockade in classical Hodgkin lymphoma. About the study: Nivolumab was given intravenously to patients at 3 mg/kg every 2 weeks.

Germline V gene data show CDR1 as SNHLY and CDR2 as FYNNEI. CDR3 length: 12 amino acids. Trimming removed 5 bases at V and 8 bases at J, with 11 bases between. This clone was seen just once. Its antigen is as yet unknown. As for time point: cycle 4 day 1 (C4D1), after around six weeks of nivolumab. Every one of the patients relapsed after autologous stem cell transplantation (brentuximab vedotin exposure was variable). CD4+ T cells were purified from thawed PBMCs by magnetic negative selection. Complete response, partial response or progressive disease was recorded as best response. The assay was immunoSEQ multiplex PCR, and TCRdb's table has in-frame clones only and misses some. The table records some 19,000 clones, around 74% of them present only once. Study observations and caveats: Relapsed/refractory patients reportedly had lower baseline diversity than newly diagnosed patients. Complete responders had baseline diversity similar to newly diagnosed patients.

The rearrangement links TRBV2 to TRBJ2-3, with D hard to call. The sample here was CD4+ T cells from blood, taken before the fourth cycle of nivolumab. This clonotype was sampled from a human donor with classical Hodgkin lymphoma. CDR3 DNA sequence: TGTGCCAGCAGTACTGACCCTGGTACGCAGTATTTT. It is translated as CASSTDPGTQYF. Full variable domain (remainder filled in from reference TRBV2 and TRBJ2-3): EPEVTQTPSHQVTQMGQEVILRCVPISNHLYFYWYRQILGQKVEFLVSFYNNEISEKSEIFDDQFSVERPDGSNFTLKIRSTKLEDSAMYFCASSTDPGTQYFGPGTRLTVL.